Each of the 7 T cell receptor beta chains below was sequenced from the same sample in a study of T cells in Graves' hyperthyroidism and ophthalmopathy. TCR beta CDR3 sequences were amplified from RNA transcripts. The HTBI primer set drove a first-round RT-PCR of the TCR CDR3. TCRdb analysed the multiplex PCR reads with MiXCR anew, one entry per CDR3 protein. The sample lists some 560,000 distinct CDR3 sequences; less than 20% were seen once. The sample taken for sequencing was blood. The receptors derive from a woman aged 25 to 39 with Graves' hyperthyroidism.

With respect to this clonotype: A much larger clone is a single base away; this may be a read error. V gene TRBV7-3 combines with J gene TRBJ1-1, with 8 bases fitting TRBD1. Germline V lookup: CDR1 SGHTA, CDR2 FQGTGA. The CDR3 has 14 residues. Trimming took 5 bases from V and 6 from J; bases not matched to a gene: 8. CDR3 residues: CASSVSGGSAEAFF. The CDR3 DNA reads TGTGCCAGCAGCGTATCAGGGGGCAGCGCTGAAGCTTTCTTT.

V and J are TRBV19 and TRBJ2-5, with D possibly being TRBD1 (5 bases). The germline V gene has CDR1 LNHDA and CDR2 SQIVND (reference sequence). The V gene lost 3 bases and the J gene lost 4 bases, with 15 bases spanning the gap. CDR3 length: 15 residues. The CDR3 region is CASSIRVSGAETQYF. The CDR3 DNA sequence: TGTGCCAGTAGTATTCGAGTGAGTGGGGCAGAGACCCAGTACTTC.

This clonotype was detected ten times or more. The CDR3 sequence: CASSIRGRNTDTQYF. CDR3 DNA: TGTGCCAGCAGCATCAGGGGGCGGAACACAGATACGCAGTATTTT. The chain carries TRBV7-2 and TRBJ2-3; 8 positions match TRBD1. The CDR3 is 15 amino acids. CDR1 is SGHTA, CDR2 FQGNSA, per germline. With 5 bases clipped from V and 2 bases from J, the junction kept 6 bases outside the gene matches.

This clonotype was counted ten times or more. The chain links TRBV11-2 to TRBJ1-5; TRBD1 agrees at 7 bases. The CDR3 covers 15 residues. Germline V lookup: CDR1 SGHAT, CDR2 FQNNGV. The junction had 4 bases not matched to a gene; V was cut back by 5 bases and J by 0 bases. CDR3 region: CASSPQGYSNQPQHF. The CDR3 DNA reads as TGTGCCAGCAGCCCACAGGGGTATAGCAATCAGCCCCAGCATTTT. Complete variable domain (other parts from reference TRBV11-2 and TRBJ1-5): EAGVAQSPRYKIIEKRQSVAFWCNPISGHATLYWYQQILGQGPKLLIQFQNNGVVDDSQLPKDRFSAERLKGVDSTLKIQPAKLEDSAVYLCASSPQGYSNQPQHFGDGTRLSIL.

The sample holds many counts of this clonotype. The gene calls are TRBV7-9 and TRBJ2-7; D may be TRBD2 (5 bases). Per the germline V gene, CDR1 is SEHNR and CDR2 is FQNEAQ (reference sequence). CDR3 length: 15 residues. V was shortened by 2 bases and J by 1 base, with 12 bases between the two germline ends. The CDR3 sequence is CASSLRGSASYEQYF. As DNA, the CDR3 is TGTGCCAGCAGCTTACGTGGTAGCGCGTCCTACGAGCAGTACTTC.

This clonotype was detected only a few times. V gene TRBV27 combines with J gene TRBJ2-1; the D call may be TRBD1 or TRBD2 (6 bases each). The CDR3 totals 16 residues. V was pared by 6 bases and J by 0 bases, with 15 bases between. Germline V gene data show CDR1 as MNHEY and CDR2 as SMNVEV (reference sequence). CDR3 in amino acids: CASRDSGANSYNEQFF. In nucleotides, the CDR3 is TGTGCCAGCAGGGATTCGGGGGCCAACTCCTACAATGAGCAGTTCTTC.

This clonotype was recorded many times. The V and J genes are TRBV3-2 and TRBJ2-7. TRBV3-2 is a documented pseudogene. CDR3 length: 12 amino acids. Written as DNA, the CDR3 is TGTGCCAGCAGCCACAGGTCCTACGAGCAGTACTTC. Translating gives CASSHRSYEQYF.